This record concerns one T cell receptor beta chain sequence. This CDR3 region has 13 residues. V lost 4 bases to trimming and J lost 0 bases, with 7 bases between them. CDR1 ENHRY and CDR2 SYGVKD come from the germline V gene. With random hexamers, reverse transcription was performed on about 0.5 to 1 ug of RNA. Multiplex immunoSEQ PCR targeted 54 Vbeta and 13 Jbeta TCR beta segments. Each CDR3 protein is one row after TCRdb ran MiXCR on the immunoSEQ multiplex PCR reads. This sample yields approximately 70,000 distinct CDR3 sequences, of which roughly 95% are seen a single time; more than 0.09% belongs to the top ten. The sample originates from a study of CD8 T cells in Susac syndrome. CD8+ and CD4+ T cells were negatively isolated; TEMRA cells were FACS-enriched.

V gene TRBV10-3 combines with J gene TRBJ2-7, with D tentatively TRBD1 (5 bases). This clonotype was obtained from a human donor with multiple sclerosis. Sequenced: CD4+ T cells from PBMCs. The CDR3, as DNA: TGTGCCATCAGTGGACAGAGCTCCTACGAGCAGTACTTC. It translates to CAISGQSSYEQYF.